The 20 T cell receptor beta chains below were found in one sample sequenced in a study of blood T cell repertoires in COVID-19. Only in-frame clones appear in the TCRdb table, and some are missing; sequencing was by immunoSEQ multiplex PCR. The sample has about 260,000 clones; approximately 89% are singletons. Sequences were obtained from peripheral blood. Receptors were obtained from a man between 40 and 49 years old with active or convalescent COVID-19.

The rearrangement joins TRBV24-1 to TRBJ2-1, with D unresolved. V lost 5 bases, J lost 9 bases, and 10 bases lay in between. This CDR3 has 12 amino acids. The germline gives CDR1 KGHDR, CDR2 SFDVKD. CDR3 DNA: TGTGCCACCAGTGCGGAGCAGCCTGAGCAGTTCTTC. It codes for CATSAEQPEQFF.

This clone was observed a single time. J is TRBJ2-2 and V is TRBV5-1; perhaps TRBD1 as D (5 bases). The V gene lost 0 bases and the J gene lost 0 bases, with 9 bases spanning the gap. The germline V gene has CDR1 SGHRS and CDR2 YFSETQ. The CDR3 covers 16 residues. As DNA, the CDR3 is TGCGCCAGCAGCTTGGTGGGGCCGGCGAACACCGGGGAGCTGTTTTTT. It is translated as CASSLVGPANTGELFF.

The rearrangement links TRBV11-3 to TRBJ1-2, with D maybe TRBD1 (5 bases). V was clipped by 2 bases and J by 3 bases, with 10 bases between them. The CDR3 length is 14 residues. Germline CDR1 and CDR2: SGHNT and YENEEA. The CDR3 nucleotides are TGTGCCAGCAGCTTATCCGACAGAGACTATGGCTACACCTTC. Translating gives CASSLSDRDYGYTF.

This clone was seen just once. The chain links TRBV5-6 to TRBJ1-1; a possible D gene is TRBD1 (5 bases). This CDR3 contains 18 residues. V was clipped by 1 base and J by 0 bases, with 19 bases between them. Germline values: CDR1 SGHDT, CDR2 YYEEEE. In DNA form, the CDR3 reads TGTGCCAGCAGCTTGATGTTTCGTCCAGGGAAGATGAACACTGAAGCTTTCTTT. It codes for CASSLMFRPGKMNTEAFF.

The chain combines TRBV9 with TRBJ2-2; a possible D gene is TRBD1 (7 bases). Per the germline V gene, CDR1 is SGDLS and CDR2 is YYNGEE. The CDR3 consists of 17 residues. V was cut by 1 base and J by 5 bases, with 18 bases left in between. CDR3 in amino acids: CASSVPRGGGLTGELFF. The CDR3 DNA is TGTGCCAGCAGCGTACCCCGAGGAGGGGGCTTGACCGGGGAGCTGTTTTTT.

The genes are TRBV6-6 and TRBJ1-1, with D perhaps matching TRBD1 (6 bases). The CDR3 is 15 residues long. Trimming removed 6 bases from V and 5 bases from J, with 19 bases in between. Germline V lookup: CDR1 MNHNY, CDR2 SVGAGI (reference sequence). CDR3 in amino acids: CASSLHLTGQTEAFF. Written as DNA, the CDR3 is TGTGCCAGCAGCCTGCACCTTACCGGACAGACTGAAGCTTTCTTT.

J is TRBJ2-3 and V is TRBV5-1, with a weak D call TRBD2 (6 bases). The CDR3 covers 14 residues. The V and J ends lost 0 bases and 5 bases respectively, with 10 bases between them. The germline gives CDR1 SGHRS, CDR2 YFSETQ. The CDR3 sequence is CASSLGGVRDTQYF. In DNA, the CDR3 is TGCGCCAGCAGCTTGGGCGGGGTGAGAGATACGCAGTATTTT.

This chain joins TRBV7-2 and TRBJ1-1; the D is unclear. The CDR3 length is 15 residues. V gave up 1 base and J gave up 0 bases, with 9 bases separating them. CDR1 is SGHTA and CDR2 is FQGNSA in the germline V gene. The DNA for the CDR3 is TGTGCCAGCAGCTTAGATCCCGTAATGAACACTGAAGCTTTCTTT. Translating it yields CASSLDPVMNTEAFF.

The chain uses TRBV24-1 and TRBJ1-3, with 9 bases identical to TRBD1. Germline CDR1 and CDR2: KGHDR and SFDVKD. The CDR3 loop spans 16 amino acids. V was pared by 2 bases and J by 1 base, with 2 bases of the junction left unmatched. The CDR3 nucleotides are TGTGCCACCAGTGATTCGGGACAGGGTTCTGGAAACACCATATATTTT. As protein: CATSDSGQGSGNTIYF.

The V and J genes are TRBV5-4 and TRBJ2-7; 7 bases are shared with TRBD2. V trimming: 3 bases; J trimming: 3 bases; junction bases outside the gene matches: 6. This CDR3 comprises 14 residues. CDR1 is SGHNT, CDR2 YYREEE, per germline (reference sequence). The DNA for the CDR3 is TGTGCCAGCAGCTCCTCCGGGGGGTACTACGAGCAGTACTTC. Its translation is CASSSSGGYYEQYF.

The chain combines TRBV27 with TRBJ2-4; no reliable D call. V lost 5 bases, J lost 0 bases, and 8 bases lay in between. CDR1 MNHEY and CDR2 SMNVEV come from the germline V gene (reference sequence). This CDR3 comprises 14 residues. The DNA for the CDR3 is TGTGCCAGCAGTGGAGTTCTAGCCAAAAACATTCAGTACTTC. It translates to CASSGVLAKNIQYF.

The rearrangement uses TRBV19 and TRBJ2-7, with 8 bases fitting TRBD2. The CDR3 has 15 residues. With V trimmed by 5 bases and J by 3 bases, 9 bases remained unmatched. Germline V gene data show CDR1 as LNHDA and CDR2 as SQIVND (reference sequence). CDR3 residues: CASSELAGRYYEQYF. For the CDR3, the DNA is TGTGCCAGTAGTGAGTTAGCGGGGAGATACTACGAGCAGTACTTC. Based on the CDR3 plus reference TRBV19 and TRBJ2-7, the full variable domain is DGGITQSPKYLFRKEGQNVTLSCEQNLNHDAMYWYRQDPGQGLRLIYYSQIVNDFQKGDIAEGYSVSREKKESFPLTVTSAQKNPTAFYLCASSELAGRYYEQYFGPGTRLTVT.

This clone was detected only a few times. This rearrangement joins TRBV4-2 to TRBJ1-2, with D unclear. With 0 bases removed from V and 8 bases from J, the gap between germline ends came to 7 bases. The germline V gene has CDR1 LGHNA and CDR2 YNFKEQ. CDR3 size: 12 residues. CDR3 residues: CASSQDRRGYTF. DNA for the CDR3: TGTGCCAGCAGCCAAGATAGGAGGGGCTACACCTTC.

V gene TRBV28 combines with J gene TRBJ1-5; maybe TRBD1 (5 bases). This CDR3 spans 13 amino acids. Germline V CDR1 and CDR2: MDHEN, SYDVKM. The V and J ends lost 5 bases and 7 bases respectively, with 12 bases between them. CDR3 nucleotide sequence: TGTGCCAGCAGTCTGACAGACCGGCAGCCCCAGCATTTT. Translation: CASSLTDRQPQHF.

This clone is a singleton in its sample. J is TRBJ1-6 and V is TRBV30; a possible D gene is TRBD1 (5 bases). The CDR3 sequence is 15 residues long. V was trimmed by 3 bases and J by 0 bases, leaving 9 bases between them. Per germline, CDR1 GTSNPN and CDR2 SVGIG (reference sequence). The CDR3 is CAWRGRDSYNSPLHF. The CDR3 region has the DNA TGTGCCTGGAGGGGCAGGGACTCCTATAATTCACCCCTCCACTTT.

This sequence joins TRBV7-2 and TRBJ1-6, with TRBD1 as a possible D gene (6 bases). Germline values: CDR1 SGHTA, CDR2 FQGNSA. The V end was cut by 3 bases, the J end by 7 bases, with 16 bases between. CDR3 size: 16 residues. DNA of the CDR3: TGTGCCAGCAGCTTGGGACACCAGATCCAAAATTCACCCCTCCACTTT. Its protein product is CASSLGHQIQNSPLHF.

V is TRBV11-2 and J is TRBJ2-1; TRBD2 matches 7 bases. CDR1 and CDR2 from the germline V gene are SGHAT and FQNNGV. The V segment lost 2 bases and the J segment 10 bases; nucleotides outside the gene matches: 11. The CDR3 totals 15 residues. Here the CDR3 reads CASSLIHREDSEQFF. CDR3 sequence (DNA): TGTGCCAGCAGCTTAATTCACCGGGAGGATTCGGAGCAGTTCTTC. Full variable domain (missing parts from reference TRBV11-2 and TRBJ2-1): EAGVAQSPRYKIIEKRQSVAFWCNPISGHATLYWYQQILGQGPKLLIQFQNNGVVDDSQLPKDRFSAERLKGVDSTLKIQPAKLEDSAVYLCASSLIHREDSEQFFGPGTRLTVL.

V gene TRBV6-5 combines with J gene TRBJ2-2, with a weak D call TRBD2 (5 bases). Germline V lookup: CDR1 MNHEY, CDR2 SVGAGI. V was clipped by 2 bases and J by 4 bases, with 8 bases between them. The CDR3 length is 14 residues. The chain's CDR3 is CASSYGSATGELFF. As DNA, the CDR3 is TGTGCCAGCAGTTACGGGAGTGCCACCGGGGAGCTGTTTTTT.

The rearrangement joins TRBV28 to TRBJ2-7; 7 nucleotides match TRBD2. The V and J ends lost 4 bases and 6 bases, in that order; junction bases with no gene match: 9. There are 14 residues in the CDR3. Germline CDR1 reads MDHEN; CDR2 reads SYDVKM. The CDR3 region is CASSWEGPPAEQYF. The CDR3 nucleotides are TGTGCCAGCAGTTGGGAGGGGCCTCCAGCCGAGCAGTACTTC.

The CDR3 reads CASSYRNYGYTF. CDR3 DNA sequence: TGTGCCAGCAGTTACAGGAATTATGGCTACACCTTC. The chain joins TRBV28 to TRBJ1-2; perhaps TRBD1 as D (5 bases). V was trimmed by 4 bases and J by 5 bases, leaving 8 bases between them. The CDR3 runs 12 residues. In germline, CDR1 is MDHEN, CDR2 SYDVKM.